This T cell receptor (beta chain) is drawn from a study of shared clonotypes between healthy human individuals. Study-wide results and caveats: Shared clonotypes across all four donors exceeded non-shared ones in generation probability. Researchers found naive subsets generally carried larger estimated richness than memory subsets. In having few donors, the study represented limited genetic and exposure-history diversity.

On this clone itself: Its antigen is currently unknown.

Partitioning of CD4+ cells yielded a CD45RA+ naive subset and a CD45RA-negative memory subset. Method: immunoSEQ multiplex PCR; TCRdb's copy keeps in-frame clones and lacks some. The sample gives about 2 million clones, roughly 96% of which show up once; about 0.13% is in the top ten. Germline-derived CDR1 and CDR2 are SGHRS and YFSETQ. Deletions cut 4 bases from V and 4 bases from J, with 15 bases between. CDR3 length equals 15 residues. The genes are TRBV5-1 and TRBJ1-5; perhaps TRBD1 as D (5 bases). The TCR originated in a man aged 18 to 29 in good health. Sequencing was done on a sample of naive CD4+ T cells sorted from blood. Subset meaning: CD45RA+ positively selected. CDR3 amino acids: CASSDSGRLNQPQHF. CDR3 sequence (DNA): TGCGCCAGCAGCGATTCGGGACGGCTAAATCAGCCCCAGCATTTT.